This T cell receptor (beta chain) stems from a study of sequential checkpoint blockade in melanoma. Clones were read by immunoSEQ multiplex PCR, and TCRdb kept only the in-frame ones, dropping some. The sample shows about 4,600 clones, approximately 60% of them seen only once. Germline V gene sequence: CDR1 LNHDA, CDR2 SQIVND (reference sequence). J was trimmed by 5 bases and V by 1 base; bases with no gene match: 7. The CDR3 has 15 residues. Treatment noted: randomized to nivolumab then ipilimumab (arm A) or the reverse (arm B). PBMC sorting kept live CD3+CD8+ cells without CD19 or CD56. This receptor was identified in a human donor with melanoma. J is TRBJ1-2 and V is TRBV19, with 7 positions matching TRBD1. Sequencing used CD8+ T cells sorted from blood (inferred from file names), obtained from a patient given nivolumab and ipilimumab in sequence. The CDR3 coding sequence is TGTGCCAGTAGTATAGCGGCGGGGACAGCTTATGGCTACACCTTC. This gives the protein CASSIAAGTAYGYTF.